The clone carrying this TCR beta chain occurred a few times. Its cognate antigen is unknown. The V end was cut by 1 base, the J end by 12 bases, with 9 bases between. CDR3 length: 12 amino acids. Germline lookup yields CDR1 KGHDR and CDR2 SFDVKD. TCRdb reanalysed the 5' RACE reads using MiXCR and keeps one entry per CDR3 protein. The sample lists 350,000 to 500,000 distinct CDR3 sequences; around 20% were seen once. The data derive from a study of identical twins. Study-wide results and caveats: When twins shared out-of-frame alpha sequences, those sequences had excess low generation probability.

Material for sequencing was naive T cells sorted from blood. This clonotype originated in a man aged 45-65 years in good health. The J gene is TRBJ2-1, the V gene TRBV24-1, with a possible D match to TRBD2 (5 bases). The DNA for the CDR3 is TGTGCCACCAGTGATTTTGCGGGCGGGCAGTTCTTC. It yields the protein CATSDFAGGQFF.